A single sample gave rise to the 18 T cell receptor beta chains below, sequenced in a study of T-cell reconstitution after alpha-beta-depleted transplantation in children. This sample's TCRbeta library carried unique molecular identifier barcodes. TCRdb fed the PCR reads into MiXCR, producing one record per CDR3 protein. The data contain almost 400,000 distinct CDR3 sequences, about a fifth of them singletons. Sequenced material: PBMCs from the stem cell graft donor, taken from the stem cell graft. The receptors shown here come from a human donor who donated a stem cell graft to a child with acute myeloid leukemia.

The V gene is TRBV20-1, the J gene TRBJ1-4; a weak D match, TRBD1 (5 bases). Trimming removed 5 bases at V and 0 bases at J, with 19 bases between. Germline values: CDR1 DFQATT, CDR2 SNEGSKA (reference sequence). The CDR3 has 17 residues. Written as DNA, the CDR3 is TGCAGTGCTTCCGCACCGGGGCCGTATGCAACTAATGAAAAACTGTTTTTT. It translates to CSASAPGPYATNEKLFF.

This clonotype occurred a few times. J is TRBJ2-7 and V is TRBV12-3 or TRBV12-4; D remains ambiguous. There are 13 residues in the CDR3. Trimming took 5 bases from V and 2 from J, leaving 10 bases between them. For the CDR3, the DNA is TGTGCCAGCAGTCGAGCCCGAACCTACGAGCAGTACTTC. The encoded protein is CASSRARTYEQYF.

This clonotype was seen once. The chain couples TRBV20-1 to TRBJ2-5, with TRBD2 identical over 7 bases. V shed 2 bases and J 5 bases; nucleotides not matched to a gene: 11. Germline V lookup: CDR1 DFQATT, CDR2 SNEGSKA (reference sequence). The CDR3 consists of 15 residues. CDR3 in DNA: TGCAGTGCTAGATTTGGGGGGAGGGCCGGGGAGACCCAGTACTTC. Residues: CSARFGGRAGETQYF.

This clonotype was seen a handful of times. V and J are TRBV20-1 and TRBJ2-1; 9 nucleotides line up with TRBD1. The CDR3 is 15 amino acids. V was clipped by 5 bases and J by 0 bases; unmatched bases: 5. Germline assignment: CDR1 DFQATT and CDR2 SNEGSKA (reference sequence). The CDR3 DNA follows: TGCAGTGCTTGGGGGACAGGGAACTCCTACAATGAGCAGTTCTTC. Protein: CSAWGTGNSYNEQFF.

This clonotype was counted ten times or more. This rearrangement joins TRBV12-3 or TRBV12-4 to TRBJ2-2; D remains unclear. The CDR3 has 11 amino acids. The ends were cut back, 3 bases at V and 6 bases at J, with 2 bases in the middle. The CDR3: CASSFPGELFF. The DNA of the CDR3 is TGTGCCAGCAGTTTTCCCGGGGAGCTGTTTTTT.

This clonotype was counted many times. CDR3 protein: CSAGGTYEQYF. Written as DNA, the CDR3 is TGCAGCGCCGGGGGAACCTACGAGCAGTACTTC. This chain links TRBV29-1 with TRBJ2-7, with D perhaps TRBD2 (6 bases). The CDR3 contains 11 residues. The V end lost 7 bases, the J end lost 2 bases, and 9 bases lay between the germline ends. In germline, CDR1 is SQVTM, CDR2 ANQGSEA.

This chain links TRBV20-1 with TRBJ2-1; 14 nucleotides agree with TRBD2. Trimming took 0 bases from V and 1 from J; bases not matched to a gene: 11. The CDR3 has 20 amino acids. Germline loops: CDR1 DFQATT, CDR2 SNEGSKA (reference sequence). CDR3 sequence: CSARDSRLAGGPLSYNEQFF. The CDR3 DNA is TGCAGTGCTAGAGATTCGAGACTAGCGGGAGGGCCTTTGTCCTACAATGAGCAGTTCTTC.

J is TRBJ2-1 and V is TRBV5-1; TRBD2 might be the D (5 bases). This CDR3 is 17 amino acids long. The germline V gene has CDR1 SGHRS and CDR2 YFSETQ. The V end lost 0 bases, the J end lost 4 bases, and 17 bases lay between the germline ends. The CDR3 reads CASSLDSGTARYNEQFF. The CDR3 DNA follows: TGCGCCAGCAGCTTGGACAGCGGTACGGCAAGGTACAATGAGCAGTTCTTC.

This clonotype was seen many times. The chain links TRBV5-1 to TRBJ2-7, with D unclear. The germline CDR1 and CDR2 sequences are SGHRS and YFSETQ. Trimming removed 2 bases at V and 3 bases at J, with 9 bases between. The CDR3 covers 13 residues. Here the CDR3 DNA reads TGCGCCAGCAGCTTTATACCCGGCTACGAGCAGTACTTC. It translates to CASSFIPGYEQYF.

The J gene is TRBJ2-5, the V gene TRBV6-2 or TRBV6-3; 10 bases map to TRBD2. Germline V lookup: CDR1 MNHEY, CDR2 SVGEGT. Trimming removed 7 bases from V and 2 bases from J; junction bases left unmatched: 10. The CDR3 spans 16 residues. The CDR3 nucleotides are TGTGCCAGCACCTCGGGGGGACTAGCGTGGCAAGAGACCCAGTACTTC. Amino acids: CASTSGGLAWQETQYF.

V gene TRBV9 combines with J gene TRBJ1-1, with a possible D match to TRBD1 (5 bases). V was shortened by 8 bases and J by 0 bases, with 23 bases between the two germline ends. Looked up from germline, CDR1 is SGDLS and CDR2 is YYNGEE. The CDR3 totals 17 residues. In DNA, the CDR3 is TGTGCCAGTTCCCCAAAGGGGAGGGGAAATCTGAACACTGAAGCTTTCTTT. Translating it yields CASSPKGRGNLNTEAFF.

The rearrangement joins TRBV3-1 to TRBJ2-6, with 8 bases fitting TRBD2. Per the germline V gene, CDR1 is LGHDT and CDR2 is YNNKEL (reference sequence). The CDR3 has 19 amino acids. V dropped 0 bases and J dropped 5; count of bases not matched to a gene: 12. In nucleotides, the CDR3 is TGTGCCAGCAGCCAAGATTTGACTAGCGAGCCCGGTTGGGCCAACGTCCTGACTTTC. Its translation is CASSQDLTSEPGWANVLTF.

The chain has TRBV2 and TRBJ2-1; 7 positions agree with TRBD2. The CDR3 length is 14 residues. Trimming took 3 bases from V and 6 from J; bases not matched to a gene: 5. Germline V gene sequence: CDR1 SNHLY, CDR2 FYNNEI. This CDR3 reads CASSDGLAGNEQFF. The CDR3, as DNA: TGTGCCAGCAGTGATGGGTTAGCGGGCAATGAGCAGTTCTTC.

The V call is TRBV23-1, the J call TRBJ2-7; TRBD1 aligns across 7 bases. TRBV23-1 is given ORF status, its function remaining uncertain. V trimming: 0 bases; J trimming: 6 bases; junction bases outside the gene matches: 8. The CDR3 has 15 amino acids. DNA for the CDR3: TGCGCCAGCAGTCAATCGAGACAGGGTTTGATCGAGCAGTACTTC. The encoded protein is CASSQSRQGLIEQYF.

This clonotype showed up just a few times. The CDR3 DNA is TGTGCCAGCAGGGCGTTAGCGGGGGTACTCAATGAGCAGTTCTTC. It yields the protein CASRALAGVLNEQFF. The chain links TRBV12-3 or TRBV12-4 to TRBJ2-1; 9 bases are shared with TRBD2. Trimming took 6 bases from V and 6 from J; bases not matched to a gene: 9. The CDR3 consists of 15 residues.

This clonotype was found a few times. J is TRBJ2-2 and V is TRBV20-1, with D perhaps matching TRBD1 (6 bases). This CDR3 has 13 amino acids. The germline CDR1 and CDR2 sequences are DFQATT and SNEGSKA (reference sequence). Between the trimmed V and J ends, which lost 5 bases and 3 bases, there was a span of 10 bases. The CDR3 nucleotides are TGCAGTGCTTTGGGGGCTGACACCGGGGAGCTGTTTTTT. It codes for CSALGADTGELFF.

This clonotype appeared a few times. The gene calls are TRBV20-1 and TRBJ2-1; D is perhaps TRBD2 (6 bases). Germline V gives CDR1 DFQATT, CDR2 SNEGSKA (reference sequence). Trimming stripped 1 base from V and 3 bases from J, with 13 bases between. The CDR3 totals 15 residues. The CDR3 nucleotides read TGCAGTGCTAGAGGCTCGGGACTCCTCTACAATGAGCAGTTCTTC. It encodes CSARGSGLLYNEQFF.

This clonotype has just a few counts. The V call is TRBV24-1, the J call TRBJ2-4; the D gene is possibly TRBD1 (6 bases). With 3 bases removed from V and 2 bases from J, the gap between germline ends came to 13 bases. The germline V gene encodes CDR1 KGHDR and CDR2 SFDVKD. The CDR3 is 16 amino acids. CDR3: CATSDAAQGPKNIQYF. For the CDR3, the DNA is TGTGCCACCAGTGATGCCGCACAGGGACCCAAAAACATTCAGTACTTC.